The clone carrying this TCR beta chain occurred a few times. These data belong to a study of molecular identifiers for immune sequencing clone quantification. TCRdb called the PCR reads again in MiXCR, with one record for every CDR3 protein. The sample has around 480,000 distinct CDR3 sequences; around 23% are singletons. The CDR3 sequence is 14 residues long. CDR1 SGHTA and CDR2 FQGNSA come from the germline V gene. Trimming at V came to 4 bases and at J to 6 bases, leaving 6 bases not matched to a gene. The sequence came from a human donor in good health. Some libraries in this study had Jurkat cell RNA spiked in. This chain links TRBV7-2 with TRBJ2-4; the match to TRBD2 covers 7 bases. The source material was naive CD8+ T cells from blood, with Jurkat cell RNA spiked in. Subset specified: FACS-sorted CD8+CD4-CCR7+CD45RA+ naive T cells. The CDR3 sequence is CASSSESSGNIQYF. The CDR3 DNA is TGTGCCAGCAGCTCAGAGTCTAGCGGAAACATTCAGTACTTC.